Each of the 19 T cell receptor beta chains below was sequenced from the same sample in a study of blood T cell repertoires in COVID-19. Profiled with immunoSEQ multiplex PCR; TCRdb holds only in-frame clones, not every one. Of more than 150,000 clones listed, approximately 80% were seen once; the top ten hold about 0.5%. Source material: peripheral blood. Every receptor here comes from a man in his 60s with acute or convalescent COVID-19.

This clone was recorded once. This chain links TRBV13 with TRBJ2-7; TRBD2 aligns across 10 bases. V lost 5 bases to trimming and J lost 2 bases; unmatched junction nucleotides: 3. Per germline, CDR1 PRHDT and CDR2 FYEKMQ (reference sequence). The CDR3 is made up of 14 amino acids. The DNA of the CDR3 is TGTGCCAGCAGCCGAGGGACTAGCGCCTACGAGCAGTACTTC. It encodes CASSRGTSAYEQYF.

This clone was picked up one time. The genes are TRBV4-2 and TRBJ1-1; tentatively, D is TRBD1 (5 bases). CDR3 length: 17 residues. Germline CDR1 LGHNA, CDR2 YNFKEQ. V lost 0 bases to trimming and J lost 0 bases, with 14 bases between them. Here the CDR3 reads CASSQDPDGHVNTEAFF. CDR3 coding DNA: TGTGCCAGCAGCCAAGATCCCGATGGACACGTGAACACTGAAGCTTTCTTT.

This clone was detected a few times. The J gene is TRBJ1-2, the V gene TRBV9; tentative D call: TRBD1 (5 bases). This CDR3 comprises 15 residues. V shed 0 bases and J shed 2 bases, with 11 bases lying between them. Germline CDR1 and CDR2: SGDLS and YYNGEE. CDR3 in amino acids: CASSVEGQGNYGYTF. CDR3 sequence (DNA): TGTGCCAGCAGCGTAGAAGGGCAGGGAAACTATGGCTACACCTTC. The full variable domain, its missing parts supplied by reference TRBV9 and TRBJ1-2, is DSGVTQTPKHLITATGQRVTLRCSPRSGDLSVYWYQQSLDQGLQFLIQYYNGEERAKGNILERFSAQQFPDLHSELNLSSLELGDSALYFCASSVEGQGNYGYTFGSGTRLTVV.

This clone was observed a handful of times. The V call is TRBV7-2, the J call TRBJ1-4; 7 nucleotides agree with TRBD1. Germline trimming cut 3 bases from V and 1 base from J; bases unmatched to any gene: 5. Germline-derived CDR1 and CDR2 are SGHTA and FQGNSA. This CDR3 spans 16 amino acids. CDR3 protein: CASSLRQGGTNEKLFF. The CDR3 nucleotides read TGTGCCAGCAGCTTGCGACAGGGAGGAACTAATGAAAAACTGTTTTTT. Combining the CDR3 with reference TRBV7-2 and TRBJ1-4 gives the whole variable domain GAGVSQSPSNKVTEKGKDVELRCDPISGHTALYWYRQSLGQGLEFLIYFQGNSAPDKSGLPSDRFSAERTGGSVSTLTIQRTQQEDSAVYLCASSLRQGGTNEKLFFGSGTQLSVL.

This chain links TRBV15 with TRBJ1-3; the D is unclear. Trimming took off 3 bases at V and 0 bases at J, with 9 bases between the two ends. CDR3 length equals 15 residues. The germline gives CDR1 LNHNV, CDR2 YYDKDF (reference sequence). CDR3 coding DNA: TGTGCCACCAGCAGGACCCGCGGCTCTGGAAACACCATATATTTT. Amino acids: CATSRTRGSGNTIYF.

The chain recombines TRBV7-2 with TRBJ2-5; D gene ambiguous. The germline V and J ends were trimmed by 3 bases and 9 bases, with 11 bases remaining between them. CDR3 length equals 12 residues. Germline V gene lookup returns CDR1 SGHTA and CDR2 FQGNSA. Here the CDR3 DNA reads TGTGCCAGCAGCTTGGAATCCCGGGCCCAGTACTTC. Encoded protein: CASSLESRAQYF.

The chain has TRBV6-5 and TRBJ1-2, with D possibly matching TRBD1 (5 bases). The V gene lost 0 bases and the J gene lost 4 bases, with 12 bases spanning the gap. Germline V gene data show CDR1 as MNHEY and CDR2 as SVGAGI. This CDR3 is 15 amino acids long. The DNA for the CDR3 is TGTGCCAGCAGTTACTCGGGCAGGGTTGGCTATGGCTACACCTTC. This sequence encodes CASSYSGRVGYGYTF.

V usage is TRBV20-1 and J usage is TRBJ1-2; weak D call: TRBD1 (5 bases). V lost 3 bases to trimming and J lost 1 base, with 15 bases between them. This CDR3 is built from 15 residues. CDR1 is DFQATT and CDR2 is SNEGSKA in the germline V gene (reference sequence). The CDR3 DNA is TGCAGTGCTAGTCTTCAGGGCACAGTTAACTATGGCTACACCTTC. Translated: CSASLQGTVNYGYTF.

J is TRBJ1-6 and V is TRBV7-9; D is ambiguous. Deletions cut 6 bases from V and 10 bases from J, with 16 bases between. There are 14 residues in the CDR3. Looked up from germline, CDR1 is SEHNR and CDR2 is FQNEAQ (reference sequence). The CDR3 DNA reads as TGTGCCAGCAGACAAGGACTGCGAGACTCACCCCTCCACTTT. This sequence encodes CASRQGLRDSPLHF.

The V call is TRBV6-5, the J call TRBJ2-7; 7 bases match TRBD1. Trimming cost V 4 bases and J 6 bases; bases outside gene matches: 9. The V gene's germline CDR1 is MNHEY and CDR2 SVGAGI. The CDR3 runs 14 residues. The CDR3 nucleotides read TGTGCCAGCAGTTTAGACAGGGTTATGGTCGAGCAGTACTTC. This codes for CASSLDRVMVEQYF.

This sequence joins TRBV3-1 (or the pseudogene TRBV3-2) and TRBJ2-7; TRBD2 matches at 10 bases. The CDR3 consists of 16 residues. CDR1 and CDR2 (germline): LGHDT, YNNKEL (reference sequence). The V gene end was trimmed by 4 bases and the J gene end by 3 bases; junction bases not matched to a gene: 9. CDR3 DNA sequence: TGTGCCAGCAGCCGCAGGTTGCTAGCGGGAGACTACGAGCAGTACTTC. Residues: CASSRRLLAGDYEQYF.

The V and J genes are TRBV4-2 and TRBJ1-4, with a possible D match to TRBD1 (6 bases). V gave up 11 bases and J gave up 8 bases, with 18 bases separating them. CDR1 is LGHNA, CDR2 YNFKEQ, per germline. CDR3 length: 13 amino acids. CDR3 nucleotide sequence: TGTGCCGCCTCCGGCCAGGGGATGGAAAAACTGTTTTTT. Translating it yields CAASGQGMEKLFF.

V gene TRBV19 combines with J gene TRBJ2-7, with TRBD1 identical over 11 bases. The length of the CDR3 is 15 residues. Losses at the gene ends were 5 bases for V and 4 bases for J; bases not matched to a gene: 7. The V gene's germline CDR1 is LNHDA and CDR2 SQIVND (reference sequence). This CDR3 is CASSPWTGGGYEQYF. DNA of the CDR3: TGTGCCAGTAGTCCGTGGACAGGGGGCGGGTACGAGCAGTACTTC.

This clone was seen a single time. The J gene is TRBJ2-1, the V gene TRBV28; 9 positions match TRBD2. Germline assignment: CDR1 MDHEN and CDR2 SYDVKM. CDR3 size: 15 residues. With 6 bases clipped from V and 9 bases from J, the junction kept 12 bases outside the gene matches. This chain's CDR3 is CASSSGGTSSLEQFF. The CDR3 DNA reads as TGTGCCAGCAGCTCGGGGGGGACTAGCTCACTTGAGCAGTTCTTC.

J is TRBJ2-1 and V is TRBV28; possible D gene TRBD1, 6 bases. The CDR3 runs to 15 residues. V was shortened by 2 bases and J by 6 bases, with 14 bases between the two germline ends. CDR1 and CDR2 (germline): MDHEN, SYDVKM. CDR3: CASSLGGQGSNEQFF. The CDR3 DNA sequence: TGTGCCAGCAGTTTAGGGGGTCAGGGGAGCAATGAGCAGTTCTTC.

The V and J genes are TRBV7-2 and TRBJ2-2; 7 nucleotides align to TRBD1. The CDR3 runs to 14 residues. V trimming: 5 bases; J trimming: 4 bases; junction bases outside the gene matches: 4. CDR1 and CDR2 (germline): SGHTA, FQGNSA. The CDR3, as DNA: TGTGCCAGCAGCCGCAACAGGGGCACCGGGGAGCTGTTTTTT. Its protein is CASSRNRGTGELFF.

The chain is built from TRBV9 and TRBJ2-1, with a tentative D call TRBD2 (7 bases). The germline V gene encodes CDR1 SGDLS and CDR2 YYNGEE. V was clipped by 4 bases and J by 1 base, with 15 bases between them. CDR3 length equals 16 residues. This CDR3 is CASSPPGGLSYNEQFF. The CDR3 nucleotides read TGTGCCAGCAGCCCCCCGGGGGGCCTTTCCTACAATGAGCAGTTCTTC. The complete variable domain, with remaining parts taken from reference TRBV9 and TRBJ2-1, reads DSGVTQTPKHLITATGQRVTLRCSPRSGDLSVYWYQQSLDQGLQFLIQYYNGEERAKGNILERFSAQQFPDLHSELNLSSLELGDSALYFCASSPPGGLSYNEQFFGPGTRLTVL.

This rearrangement joins TRBV19 to TRBJ2-3; 8 bases fit TRBD1. V lost 4 bases to trimming and J lost 1 base; unmatched junction nucleotides: 4. Looked up from germline, CDR1 is LNHDA and CDR2 is SQIVND (reference sequence). CDR3 size: 15 residues. Here the CDR3 DNA reads TGTGCCAGTAGTACAGGACAGGGCCGCACAGATACGCAGTATTTT. As protein: CASSTGQGRTDTQYF.

There are a few counts of this clone. The chain couples TRBV4-3 to TRBJ1-5; D is unresolved. Germline V gene lookup returns CDR1 LGHNA and CDR2 YSLEER. V shed 0 bases and J shed 4 bases, with 4 bases lying between them. The CDR3 has 13 residues. For the CDR3, the DNA is TGCGCCAGCAGCCAAGATGTAAATCAGCCCCAGCATTTT. Protein: CASSQDVNQPQHF.